One sample yielded the 17 T cell receptor beta chains listed below, sequenced in a study of shared clonotypes between healthy human individuals. Using immunoSEQ multiplex PCR, the repertoire was profiled, and TCRdb retains in-frame clones only, with some absent. The sample lists more than 2,000,000 clones, around 90% seen once, with over 0.12% in the top ten. Sequencing used naive CD4+ T cells sorted from blood. Stated subset: CD45RA+ positively selected. The source is a man between 18 and 35 years old in good health.

The rearrangement uses TRBV7-9 and TRBJ2-3, with 8 bases aligning to TRBD2. Trimming cost V 1 base and J 6 bases; bases outside gene matches: 6. From germline, CDR1 is SEHNR and CDR2 FQNEAQ (reference sequence). This CDR3 has 15 amino acids. The CDR3 sequence is CASSLVRGATDTQYF. The DNA of the CDR3 is TGTGCCAGCAGCTTAGTGCGGGGGGCAACGGATACGCAGTATTTT.

This chain links TRBV11-3 with TRBJ1-3; D is ambiguous. Trimming took off 0 bases at V and 0 bases at J, with 6 bases between the two ends. Germline-derived CDR1 and CDR2 are SGHNT and YENEEA. This CDR3 has 15 residues. CDR3 residues: CASSLDRVSGNTIYF. The CDR3 coding sequence is TGTGCCAGCAGCTTAGATAGGGTCTCTGGAAACACCATATATTTT. Complete variable domain (other parts from reference TRBV11-3 and TRBJ1-3): EAGVVQSPRYKIIEKKQPVAFWCNPISGHNTLYWYLQNLGQGPELLIRYENEEAVDDSQLPKDRFSAERLKGVDSTLKIQPAELGDSAVYLCASSLDRVSGNTIYFGEGSWLTVV.

V is TRBV5-1 and J is TRBJ1-6, with D perhaps matching TRBD1 (6 bases). The CDR3 has 15 amino acids. Germline values: CDR1 SGHRS, CDR2 YFSETQ. V was cut by 3 bases and J by 6 bases, with 13 bases left in between. The CDR3 coding sequence is TGCGCCAGCAGCTGGGCAGGACAGAGTAATTCACCCCTCCACTTT. This encodes CASSWAGQSNSPLHF.

The chain employs TRBV5-1 and TRBJ2-5, with TRBD2 matching 9 bases. With 7 bases clipped from V and 5 bases from J, the junction kept 12 bases outside the gene matches. Germline values: CDR1 SGHRS, CDR2 YFSETQ. The CDR3 has 15 residues. CDR3 sequence (DNA): TGCGCCAGCCTCTTGCGGGGGGGCCCCGGGGAGACCCAGTACTTC. As protein: CASLLRGGPGETQYF. The full variable domain, with the rest looked up from reference TRBV5-1 and TRBJ2-5, is KAGVTQTPRYLIKTRGQQVTLSCSPISGHRSVSWYQQTPGQGLQFLFEYFSETQRNKGNFPGRFSGRQFSNSRSEMNVSTLELGDSALYLCASLLRGGPGETQYFGPGTRLLVL.

The CDR3 protein is CASSEPGDLVYGYTF. In DNA form, the CDR3 reads TGTGCCAGCAGTGAACCCGGGGACCTAGTCTATGGCTACACCTTC. V usage is TRBV25-1 and J usage is TRBJ1-2; weak D call: TRBD1 (5 bases). The CDR3 loop spans 15 amino acids. Looked up from germline, CDR1 is MGHDK and CDR2 is SYGVNS. The ends were cut back, 2 bases at V and 4 bases at J, with 14 bases in the middle.

As regards this clone: The same CDR3 can be traced to other DNA sequences in this sample. This rearrangement joins TRBV29-1 to TRBJ1-5; no clear D gene. Germline CDR1 and CDR2: SQVTM and ANQGSEA. V lost 0 bases and J 3 bases, leaving 6 bases between the germline ends. The CDR3 contains 13 residues. CDR3 in DNA: TGCAGCGTTGAAGAAGGCACCAATCAGCCCCAGCATTTT. It encodes CSVEEGTNQPQHF.

The rearrangement joins TRBV9 to TRBJ2-1; 11 positions match TRBD2. Per germline, CDR1 SGDLS and CDR2 YYNGEE. The CDR3 is 16 amino acids. The J segment lost 7 bases and the V segment lost 0 bases, leaving 6 bases of the junction unmatched. The CDR3 here is CASSVGEGLAENEQFF. As DNA, the CDR3 is TGTGCCAGCAGCGTAGGGGAGGGACTAGCGGAAAATGAGCAGTTCTTC.

This chain links TRBV6-6 with TRBJ2-7; D remains ambiguous. The CDR3 is 15 amino acids. The ends were cut back, 5 bases at V and 0 bases at J, with 14 bases in the middle. The V gene's germline CDR1 is MNHNY and CDR2 SVGAGI (reference sequence). Written as DNA, the CDR3 is TGTGCCAGCAGTAAACAGCCTATTAGCTCCTACGAGCAGTACTTC. This encodes CASSKQPISSYEQYF.

The genes are TRBV5-1 and TRBJ2-2; D is uncertain. In germline, CDR1 is SGHRS, CDR2 YFSETQ. The length of the CDR3 is 22 residues. Trimming stripped 3 bases from V and 1 base from J, with 31 bases between. CDR3 residues: CASSSSEPRNLWEQRNTGELFF. CDR3 DNA sequence: TGCGCCAGCAGCTCGTCGGAGCCTCGAAACCTTTGGGAACAGCGGAACACCGGGGAGCTGTTTTTT.

The chain couples TRBV28 to TRBJ2-4; tentative D call: TRBD2 (5 bases). This CDR3 has 14 amino acids. V lost 3 bases to trimming and J lost 0 bases, with 6 bases between them. CDR1 is MDHEN and CDR2 is SYDVKM in the germline V gene. CDR3 region: CASSFAGAKNIQYF. As DNA, the CDR3 is TGTGCCAGCAGTTTTGCGGGAGCCAAAAACATTCAGTACTTC.

The chain joins TRBV6-6 to TRBJ1-3; TRBD1 matches at 7 bases. The CDR3 length is 15 residues. The V segment lost 7 bases and the J segment 2 bases; nucleotides outside the gene matches: 8. Germline V lookup: CDR1 MNHNY, CDR2 SVGAGI (reference sequence). The DNA for the CDR3 is TGTGCCAGCAATACAGACAGGGCAGCTGGAAACACCATATATTTT. It is translated as CASNTDRAAGNTIYF.

The rearrangement uses TRBV5-1 and TRBJ2-5; D remains ambiguous. Germline V gene sequence: CDR1 SGHRS, CDR2 YFSETQ. The CDR3 loop spans 13 amino acids. V was clipped by 4 bases and J by 5 bases, with 12 bases between them. The CDR3 DNA is TGCGCCAGCAGCAGTCAGATCCGGGAGACCCAGTACTTC. This encodes CASSSQIRETQYF.

Comment on this clone: This specimen includes other DNA sequences encoding the same CDR3. The chain is built from TRBV18 and TRBJ2-7, with 7 bases identical to TRBD2. The CDR3 is 14 residues long. With V trimmed by 0 bases and J by 4 bases, 3 bases remained unmatched. CDR1 and CDR2 (germline): KGHSH, LQKENI. As DNA, the CDR3 is TGTGCCAGCTCACCACCGGCGGGAGCGTACGAGCAGTACTTC. Its protein product is CASSPPAGAYEQYF.

The chain has TRBV18 and TRBJ2-5; TRBD1 agrees at 10 bases. V lost 5 bases and J lost 4; bases outside the gene matches: 7. The CDR3 is 15 amino acids. The germline gives CDR1 KGHSH, CDR2 LQKENI. The CDR3 DNA reads as TGTGCCAGCTCAGAACGACAGGGGGCCGGAGAGACCCAGTACTTC. This gives the protein CASSERQGAGETQYF.

This rearrangement joins TRBV6-1 to TRBJ1-5; D remains unclear. The germline V and J ends were trimmed by 6 bases and 3 bases, with 6 bases remaining between them. The CDR3 runs to 12 residues. Germline V gene sequence: CDR1 MNHNS, CDR2 SASEGT. CDR3 protein: CASSGNNQPQHF. CDR3 sequence (DNA): TGTGCCAGCAGCGGGAACAATCAGCCCCAGCATTTT.

The V and J genes are TRBV9 and TRBJ2-7; D uncertain. The germline V gene has CDR1 SGDLS and CDR2 YYNGEE. V was clipped by 0 bases and J by 2 bases, with 9 bases between them. This CDR3 comprises 14 residues. CDR3 amino acids: CASSVGQPAYEQYF. DNA of the CDR3: TGTGCCAGCAGCGTAGGTCAACCCGCCTACGAGCAGTACTTC.

The chain is built from TRBV28 and TRBJ2-5, with 10 bases lining up with TRBD2. After removal of 8 bases from V and 1 base from J, the junction contained 7 bases not matched to a gene. This CDR3 is 15 amino acids long. Germline CDR1 reads MDHEN; CDR2 reads SYDVKM. CDR3 loop: CASPPSGGVQETQYF. The CDR3 DNA sequence: TGTGCCAGCCCCCCCAGCGGGGGGGTCCAAGAGACCCAGTACTTC.